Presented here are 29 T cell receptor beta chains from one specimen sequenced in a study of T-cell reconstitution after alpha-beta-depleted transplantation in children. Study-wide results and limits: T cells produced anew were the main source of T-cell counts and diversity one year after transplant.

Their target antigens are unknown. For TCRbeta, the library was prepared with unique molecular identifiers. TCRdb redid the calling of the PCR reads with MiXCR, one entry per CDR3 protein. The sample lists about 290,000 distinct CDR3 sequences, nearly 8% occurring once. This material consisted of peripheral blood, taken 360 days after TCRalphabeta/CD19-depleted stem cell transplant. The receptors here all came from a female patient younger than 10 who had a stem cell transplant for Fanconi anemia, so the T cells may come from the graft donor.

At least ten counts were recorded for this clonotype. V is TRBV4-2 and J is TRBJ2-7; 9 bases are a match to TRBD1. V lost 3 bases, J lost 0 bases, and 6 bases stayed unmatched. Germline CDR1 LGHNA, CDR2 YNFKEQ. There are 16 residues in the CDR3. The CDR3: CASSHRSQGASYEQYF. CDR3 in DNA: TGTGCCAGCAGCCATCGCTCACAGGGGGCCTCCTACGAGCAGTACTTC.

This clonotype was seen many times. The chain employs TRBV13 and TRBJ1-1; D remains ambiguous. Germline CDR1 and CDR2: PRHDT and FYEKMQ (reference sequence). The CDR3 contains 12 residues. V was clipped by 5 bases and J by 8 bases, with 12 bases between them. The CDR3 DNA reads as TGTGCCAGCAGCCCCGGACGGAGGGAAGCTTTCTTT. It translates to CASSPGRREAFF.

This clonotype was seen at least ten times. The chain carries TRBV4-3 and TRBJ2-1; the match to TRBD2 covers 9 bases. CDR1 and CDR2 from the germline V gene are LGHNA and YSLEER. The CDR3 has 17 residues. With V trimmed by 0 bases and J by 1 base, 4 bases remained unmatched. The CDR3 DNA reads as TGCGCCAGCAGCCAAGAACCTAGCGGGGTATCCTACAATGAGCAGTTCTTC. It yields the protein CASSQEPSGVSYNEQFF.

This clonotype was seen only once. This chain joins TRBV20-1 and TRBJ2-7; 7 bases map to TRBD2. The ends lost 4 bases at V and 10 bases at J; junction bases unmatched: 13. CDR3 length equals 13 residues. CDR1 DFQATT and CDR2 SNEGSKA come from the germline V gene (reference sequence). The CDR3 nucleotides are TGCAGTGCTATAAGCGGGGCGGAACGGGACCAGTACTTC. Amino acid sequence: CSAISGAERDQYF.

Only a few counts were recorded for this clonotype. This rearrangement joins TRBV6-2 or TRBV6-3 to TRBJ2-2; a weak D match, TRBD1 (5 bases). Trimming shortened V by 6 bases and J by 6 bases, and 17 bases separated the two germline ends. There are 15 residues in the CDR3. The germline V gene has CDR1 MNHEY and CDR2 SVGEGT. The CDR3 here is CASSRPGFSAGELFF. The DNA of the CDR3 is TGTGCCAGCAGCAGACCAGGGTTCTCCGCCGGGGAGCTGTTTTTT.

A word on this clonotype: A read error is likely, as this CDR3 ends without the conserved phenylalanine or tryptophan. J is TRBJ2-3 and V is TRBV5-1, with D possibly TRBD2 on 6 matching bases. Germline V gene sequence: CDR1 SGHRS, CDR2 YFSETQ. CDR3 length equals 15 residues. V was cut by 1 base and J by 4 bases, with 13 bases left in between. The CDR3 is CASSLWGGDADTQYL. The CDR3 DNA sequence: TGCGCCAGCAGCTTGTGGGGCGGGGATGCAGATACGCAGTATCTT.

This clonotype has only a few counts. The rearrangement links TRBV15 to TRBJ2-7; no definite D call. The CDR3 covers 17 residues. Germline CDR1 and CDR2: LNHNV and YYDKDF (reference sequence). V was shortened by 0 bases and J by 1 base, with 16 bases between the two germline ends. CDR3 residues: CATSRDLKQTKSYEQYF. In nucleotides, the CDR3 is TGTGCCACCAGCAGAGATCTAAAACAGACCAAATCCTACGAGCAGTACTTC.

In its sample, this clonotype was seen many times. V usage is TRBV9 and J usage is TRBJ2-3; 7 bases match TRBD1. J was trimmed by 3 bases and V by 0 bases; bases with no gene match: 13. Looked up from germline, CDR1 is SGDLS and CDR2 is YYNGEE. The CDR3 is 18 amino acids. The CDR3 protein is CASSVDPPGQTLTDTQYF. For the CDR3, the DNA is TGTGCCAGCAGCGTAGACCCTCCGGGACAGACCCTAACAGATACGCAGTATTTT.

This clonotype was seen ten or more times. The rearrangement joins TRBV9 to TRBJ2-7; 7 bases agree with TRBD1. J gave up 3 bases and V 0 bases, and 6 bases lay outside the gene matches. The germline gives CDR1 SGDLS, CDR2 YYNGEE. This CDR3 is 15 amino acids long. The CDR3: CASSVGAGGYYEQYF. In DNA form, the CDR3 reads TGTGCCAGCAGCGTAGGCGCAGGGGGTTACTACGAGCAGTACTTC. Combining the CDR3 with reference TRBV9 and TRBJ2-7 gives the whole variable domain DSGVTQTPKHLITATGQRVTLRCSPRSGDLSVYWYQQSLDQGLQFLIQYYNGEERAKGNILERFSAQQFPDLHSELNLSSLELGDSALYFCASSVGAGGYYEQYFGPGTRLTVT.

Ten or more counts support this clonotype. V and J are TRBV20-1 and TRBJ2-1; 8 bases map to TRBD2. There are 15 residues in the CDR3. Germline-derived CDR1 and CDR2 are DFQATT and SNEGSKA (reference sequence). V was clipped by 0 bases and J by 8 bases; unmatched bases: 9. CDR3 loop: CSARDRRGGLDEQFF. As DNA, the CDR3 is TGCAGTGCTAGAGATCGACGGGGGGGCCTGGATGAGCAGTTCTTC.

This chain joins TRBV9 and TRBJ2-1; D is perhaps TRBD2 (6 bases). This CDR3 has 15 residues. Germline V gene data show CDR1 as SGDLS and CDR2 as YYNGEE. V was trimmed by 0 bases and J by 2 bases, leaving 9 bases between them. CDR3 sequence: CASSVEEGTYNEQFF. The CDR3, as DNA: TGTGCCAGCAGCGTAGAGGAGGGAACCTACAATGAGCAGTTCTTC.

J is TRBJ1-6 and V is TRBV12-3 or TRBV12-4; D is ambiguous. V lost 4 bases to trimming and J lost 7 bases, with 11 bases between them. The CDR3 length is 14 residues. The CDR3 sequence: CASSSSFFNSPLHF. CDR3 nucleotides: TGTGCCAGCAGTTCGAGTTTCTTCAATTCACCCCTCCACTTT.

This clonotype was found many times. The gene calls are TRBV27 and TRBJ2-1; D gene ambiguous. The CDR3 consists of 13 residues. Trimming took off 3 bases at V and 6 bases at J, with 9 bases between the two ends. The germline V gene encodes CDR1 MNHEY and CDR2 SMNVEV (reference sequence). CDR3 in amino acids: CASSFRARNEQFF. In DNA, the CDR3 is TGTGCCAGCAGTTTTCGAGCGCGCAATGAGCAGTTCTTC.

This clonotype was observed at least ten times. The CDR3, as DNA: TGTGCCAGCAGTTATGGGACAGGGGCATGGGAGCAGTACTTC. Translation gives CASSYGTGAWEQYF. V gene TRBV12-3 or TRBV12-4 combines with J gene TRBJ2-7, with 10 positions matching TRBD1. V lost 4 bases to trimming and J lost 7 bases; unmatched junction nucleotides: 7. The CDR3 has 14 residues.

In DNA form, the CDR3 reads TGTGCCAGCAGAAATCAGGCGCTGGCGGACACCATATATTTT. The encoded protein is CASRNQALADTIYF. The chain joins TRBV7-9 to TRBJ1-3; D is undetermined. Trimming left V 6 bases short and J 8 bases short, with 17 bases between. Germline CDR1 and CDR2: SEHNR and FQNEAQ (reference sequence). The CDR3 is 14 residues long.

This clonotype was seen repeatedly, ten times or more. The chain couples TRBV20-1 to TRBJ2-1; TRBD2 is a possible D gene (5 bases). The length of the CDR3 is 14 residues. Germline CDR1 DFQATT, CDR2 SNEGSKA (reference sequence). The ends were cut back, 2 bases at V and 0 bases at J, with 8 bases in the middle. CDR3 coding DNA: TGCAGTGCTAGATCTGGGAGCTCCTACAATGAGCAGTTCTTC. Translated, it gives CSARSGSSYNEQFF.

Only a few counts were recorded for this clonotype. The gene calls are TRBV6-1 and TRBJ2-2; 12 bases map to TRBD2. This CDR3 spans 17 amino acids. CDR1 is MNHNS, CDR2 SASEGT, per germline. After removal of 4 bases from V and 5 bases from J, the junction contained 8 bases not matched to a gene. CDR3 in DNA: TGTGCCAGCAGTGTCGGACTAGCGGGGATTAGTACCGGGGAGCTGTTTTTT. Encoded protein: CASSVGLAGISTGELFF.

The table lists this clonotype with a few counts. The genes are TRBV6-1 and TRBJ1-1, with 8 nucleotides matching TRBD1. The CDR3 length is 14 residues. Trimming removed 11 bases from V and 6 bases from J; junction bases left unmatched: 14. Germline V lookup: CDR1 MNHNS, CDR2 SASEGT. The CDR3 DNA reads TGTGCCTCCCGGAAAACAGGGGGTGTAGCTGAAGCTTTCTTT. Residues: CASRKTGGVAEAFF.

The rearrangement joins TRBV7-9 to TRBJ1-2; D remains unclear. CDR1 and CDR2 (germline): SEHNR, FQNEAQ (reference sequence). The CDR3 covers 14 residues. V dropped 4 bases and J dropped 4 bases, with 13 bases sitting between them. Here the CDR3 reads CASSSDPFFYGYTF. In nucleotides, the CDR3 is TGTGCCAGCAGCTCTGACCCTTTCTTCTATGGCTACACCTTC.

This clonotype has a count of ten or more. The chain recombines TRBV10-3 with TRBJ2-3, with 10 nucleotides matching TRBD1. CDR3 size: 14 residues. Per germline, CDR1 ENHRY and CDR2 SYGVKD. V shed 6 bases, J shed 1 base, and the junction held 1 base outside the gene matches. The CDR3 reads CAIRGTGGTDTQYF. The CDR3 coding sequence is TGTGCCATCAGAGGGACAGGGGGCACAGATACGCAGTATTTT.

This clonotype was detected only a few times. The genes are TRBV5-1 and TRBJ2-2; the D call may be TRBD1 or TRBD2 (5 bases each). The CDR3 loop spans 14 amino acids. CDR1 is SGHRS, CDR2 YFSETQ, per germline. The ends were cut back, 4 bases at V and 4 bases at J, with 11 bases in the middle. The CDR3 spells CASSTGPSTGELFF. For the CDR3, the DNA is TGCGCCAGCAGCACGGGACCTAGCACCGGGGAGCTGTTTTTT.

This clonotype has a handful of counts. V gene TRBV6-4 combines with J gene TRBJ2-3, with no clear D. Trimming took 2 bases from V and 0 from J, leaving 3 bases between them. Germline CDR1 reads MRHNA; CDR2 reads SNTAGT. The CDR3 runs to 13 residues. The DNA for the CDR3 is TGTGCCAGCAGTGACCCCAGCACAGATACGCAGTATTTT. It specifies CASSDPSTDTQYF.

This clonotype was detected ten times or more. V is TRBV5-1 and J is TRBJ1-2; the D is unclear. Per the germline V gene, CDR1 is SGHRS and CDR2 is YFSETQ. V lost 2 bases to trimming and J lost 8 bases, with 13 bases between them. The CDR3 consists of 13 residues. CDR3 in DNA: TGCGCCAGCAGCTTTGAAGGACCGCTGGGCTACACCTTC. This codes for CASSFEGPLGYTF.

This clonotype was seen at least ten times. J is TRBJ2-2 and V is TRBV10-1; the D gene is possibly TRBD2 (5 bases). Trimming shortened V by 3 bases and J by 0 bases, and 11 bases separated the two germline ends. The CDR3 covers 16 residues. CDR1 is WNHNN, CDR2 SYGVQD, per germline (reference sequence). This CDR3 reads CASSDQTTANTGELFF. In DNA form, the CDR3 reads TGCGCCAGCAGTGACCAGACTACCGCGAACACCGGGGAGCTGTTTTTT.

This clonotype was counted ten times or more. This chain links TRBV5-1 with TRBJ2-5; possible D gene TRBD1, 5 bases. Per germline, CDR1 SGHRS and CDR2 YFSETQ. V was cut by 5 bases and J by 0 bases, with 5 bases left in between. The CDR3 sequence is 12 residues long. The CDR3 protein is CASRDNQETQYF. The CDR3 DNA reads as TGCGCCAGCAGGGACAACCAAGAGACCCAGTACTTC. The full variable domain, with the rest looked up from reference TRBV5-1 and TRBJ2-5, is KAGVTQTPRYLIKTRGQQVTLSCSPISGHRSVSWYQQTPGQGLQFLFEYFSETQRNKGNFPGRFSGRQFSNSRSEMNVSTLELGDSALYLCASRDNQETQYFGPGTRLLVL.

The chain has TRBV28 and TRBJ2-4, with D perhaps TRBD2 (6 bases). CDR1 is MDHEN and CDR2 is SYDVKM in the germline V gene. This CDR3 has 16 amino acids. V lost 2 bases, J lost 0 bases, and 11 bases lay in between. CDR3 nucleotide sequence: TGTGCCAGCAGTTTACGGGGGACCCTAGCCAAAAACATTCAGTACTTC. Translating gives CASSLRGTLAKNIQYF.

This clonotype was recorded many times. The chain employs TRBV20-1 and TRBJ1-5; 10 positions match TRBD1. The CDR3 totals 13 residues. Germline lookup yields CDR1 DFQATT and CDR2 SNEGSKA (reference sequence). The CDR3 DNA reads TGCAGGGCGACAGGGGGCGCGGATCAGCCCCAGCATTTT. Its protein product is CRATGGADQPQHF.

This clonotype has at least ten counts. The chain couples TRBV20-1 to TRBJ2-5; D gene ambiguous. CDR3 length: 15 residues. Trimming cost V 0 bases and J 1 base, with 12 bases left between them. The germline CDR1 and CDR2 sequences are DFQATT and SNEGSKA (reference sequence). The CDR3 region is CSARDPYWTQETQYF. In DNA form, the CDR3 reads TGCAGTGCTAGAGACCCATACTGGACCCAAGAGACCCAGTACTTC.

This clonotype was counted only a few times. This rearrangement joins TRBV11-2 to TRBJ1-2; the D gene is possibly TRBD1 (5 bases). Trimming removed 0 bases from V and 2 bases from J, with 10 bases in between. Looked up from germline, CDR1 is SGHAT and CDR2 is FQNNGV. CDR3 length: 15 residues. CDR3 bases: TGTGCCAGCAGCTTAGAACCCTCAGGGAACTATGGCTACACCTTC. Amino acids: CASSLEPSGNYGYTF.